This T cell receptor (beta chain) stems from a study of blood T cells in healthy people across ages. The use of a sample-barcoded 5' primer and a J-beta primer mix characterized a second PCR of about 7 to 12 cycles. TCRdb processed the 5' RACE reads anew with MiXCR; each CDR3 protein has one entry. This table has 1.5 million to 2 million distinct CDR3 sequences, approximately 28% appearing once. This clonotype was seen only a few times. The CDR3 runs 16 residues. Unmatched junction bases numbered 10, after V lost 4 bases and J lost 5 bases. Germline V lookup: CDR1 KGHDR, CDR2 SFDVKD. The chain combines TRBV24-1 with TRBJ2-3, with TRBD1 identical over 8 bases. The TCR originated in a woman in her 30s in good health. Specimen: blood. CDR3 in amino acids: CATSDRTGSPGDTQYF. CDR3 bases: TGTGCCACCAGTGACAGGACAGGGTCCCCCGGAGATACGCAGTATTTT.